The 23 T cell receptor beta chains given below trace back to one sample, sequenced in a study of blood T cell repertoires in COVID-19. Libraries were prepared by immunoSEQ multiplex PCR; TCRdb keeps only in-frame clonotypes and omits some of them. The sample carries 250,000 or so clones, 80% to 90% recorded once. Sequencing used peripheral blood. The receptors derive from a man aged 35-49 years who had recovered from COVID-19.

This clone was recorded once. V and J are TRBV5-1 and TRBJ1-2, with 8 bases that match TRBD1. The V gene's germline CDR1 is SGHRS and CDR2 YFSETQ. V trimming: 4 bases; J trimming: 4 bases; junction bases outside the gene matches: 9. The CDR3 is made up of 15 amino acids. CDR3 residues: CASSAQQGVGYGYTF. The CDR3 bases are TGCGCCAGCAGCGCCCAACAGGGGGTCGGCTATGGCTACACCTTC.

The rearrangement uses TRBV5-6 and TRBJ2-1, with D possibly matching TRBD2 (5 bases). V lost 0 bases and J lost 9, with 16 bases in between. Germline CDR1 and CDR2: SGHDT and YYEEEE. This CDR3 has 15 amino acids. The CDR3 is CASSLVGIPTSEQFF. The CDR3 nucleotides are TGTGCCAGCAGCTTGGTTGGTATCCCTACTAGTGAGCAGTTCTTC.

The chain joins TRBV2 to TRBJ2-1; TRBD2 agrees at 11 bases. Germline V gene lookup returns CDR1 SNHLY and CDR2 FYNNEI. This CDR3 spans 15 amino acids. V was clipped by 5 bases and J by 4 bases; unmatched bases: 4. This chain's CDR3 is CASSPLAGGYNEQFF. The CDR3 nucleotides are TGTGCCAGCAGTCCTCTAGCGGGAGGTTACAATGAGCAGTTCTTC.

The chain has TRBV19 and TRBJ1-4; a possible D gene is TRBD1 (5 bases). Trimming removed 3 bases at V and 0 bases at J, with 14 bases between. Per the germline V gene, CDR1 is LNHDA and CDR2 is SQIVND (reference sequence). The CDR3 is 17 residues long. CDR3 in amino acids: CASSIGQGSTTNEKLFF. In nucleotides, the CDR3 is TGTGCCAGTAGTATTGGGCAGGGTAGTACAACTAATGAAAAACTGTTTTTT.

In its sample, this clone was seen a few times. This CDR3 is also generated by other DNA sequences in the sample. The V call is TRBV29-1, the J call TRBJ1-2; D is ambiguous. Germline V gene lookup returns CDR1 SQVTM and CDR2 ANQGSEA. The ends were cut back, 4 bases at V and 1 base at J, with 10 bases in the middle. CDR3 size: 13 residues. The CDR3 DNA reads TGCAGCGTTGCTGGTGGCCGTAACTATGGCTACACCTTC. Amino acids: CSVAGGRNYGYTF.

V and J are TRBV6-5 and TRBJ1-1; D remains ambiguous. This CDR3 region has 16 residues. V dropped 2 bases and J dropped 0 bases, with 13 bases sitting between them. CDR1 MNHEY and CDR2 SVGAGI come from the germline V gene. For the CDR3, the DNA is TGTGCCAGCAGTTACGACGGTGCGGGTATGAACACTGAAGCTTTCTTT. Residues: CASSYDGAGMNTEAFF.

The genes are TRBV5-6 and TRBJ2-3; no firm D call. V lost 0 bases, J lost 4 bases, and 9 bases lay in between. Germline V gene data show CDR1 as SGHDT and CDR2 as YYEEEE. This CDR3 contains 14 residues. CDR3 sequence reads: CASSLAYSADTQYF. The CDR3 DNA sequence: TGTGCCAGCAGCTTGGCCTACTCCGCAGATACGCAGTATTTT.

This clone was counted a few times. The rearrangement links TRBV5-8 to TRBJ2-1; D possibly corresponds to TRBD1 (6 bases). This CDR3 contains 15 residues. The germline CDR1 and CDR2 sequences are SGHTS and YDEGEE. The V and J ends lost 0 bases and 5 bases respectively, with 12 bases between them. For the CDR3, the DNA is TGTGCCAGCAGCTTGGATTTGGACAGCGACAATGAGCAGTTCTTC. This codes for CASSLDLDSDNEQFF.

The chain uses TRBV7-2 and TRBJ2-2, with D possibly being TRBD1 (5 bases). Germline V lookup: CDR1 SGHTA, CDR2 FQGNSA. V lost 1 base to trimming and J lost 1 base, with 13 bases between them. The CDR3 is 17 residues long. The DNA for the CDR3 is TGTGCCAGCAGCTTAGTCTTGCGAACAGGGAACACCGGGGAGCTGTTTTTT. Translated, it gives CASSLVLRTGNTGELFF.

V is TRBV18 and J is TRBJ2-4, with 8 positions matching TRBD1. CDR3 size: 15 residues. CDR1 and CDR2 (germline): KGHSH, LQKENI. V dropped 0 bases and J dropped 6; count of bases not matched to a gene: 4. CDR3 loop: CASSPPGQDRNIQYF. CDR3 nucleotides: TGTGCCAGCTCACCACCGGGACAGGATAGAAACATTCAGTACTTC.

The gene calls are TRBV7-8 and TRBJ2-7; D might be TRBD1 (7 bases). V was trimmed by 6 bases and J by 3 bases, leaving 18 bases between them. The CDR3 runs 15 residues. Germline V gene lookup returns CDR1 SGHVS and CDR2 FQNEAQ. CDR3 DNA sequence: TGTGCCAGCAGTTCAACGTACAGGGGAGGCTACGAGCAGTACTTC. Amino acid sequence: CASSSTYRGGYEQYF.

The chain carries TRBV29-1 and TRBJ2-3; the D is unclear. The CDR3 spans 14 residues. Trimming left V 3 bases short and J 1 base short, with 11 bases between. CDR1 is SQVTM, CDR2 ANQGSEA, per germline. The CDR3 DNA reads TGCAGCGTTGAGGAGCGCCCCGGCACAGATACGCAGTATTTT. Protein product: CSVEERPGTDTQYF.

V and J are TRBV5-6 and TRBJ2-7; D possibly corresponds to TRBD2 (5 bases). Trimming cost V 1 base and J 9 bases, with 14 bases left between them. CDR1 and CDR2 from the germline V gene are SGHDT and YYEEEE. This CDR3 contains 13 residues. The CDR3: CASSLLGRWGQYF. CDR3 nucleotide sequence: TGTGCCAGCAGCTTGCTAGGGAGATGGGGGCAGTACTTC. Drawing the rest from reference TRBV5-6 and TRBJ2-7, the complete variable domain is DAGVTQSPTHLIKTRGQQVTLRCSPKSGHDTVSWYQQALGQGPQFIFQYYEEEERQRGNFPDRFSGHQFPNYSSELNVNALLLGDSALYLCASSLLGRWGQYFGPGTRLTVT.

The chain links TRBV5-4 to TRBJ2-3; TRBD1 agrees at 7 bases. The V segment lost 4 bases and the J segment 2 bases; nucleotides outside the gene matches: 4. Germline V CDR1 and CDR2: SGHNT, YYREEE (reference sequence). The CDR3 runs 14 residues. The CDR3 DNA sequence: TGTGCCAGCAGCCCCGGACAGGACACAGATACGCAGTATTTT. This translates into CASSPGQDTDTQYF.

The CDR3 DNA follows: TGTGCCAGCTCATCTGGCGGGGGAGGTACGAGCGAGCAGTACTTC. It encodes CASSSGGGGTSEQYF. The chain joins TRBV18 to TRBJ2-7, with 7 positions matching TRBD2. The CDR3 runs to 15 residues. Germline CDR1 is KGHSH and CDR2 is LQKENI. V lost 5 bases to trimming and J lost 6 bases; unmatched junction nucleotides: 13.

CDR3 sequence: CASSRTVLSGNTIYF. The CDR3 nucleotides read TGTGCCAGCAGCCGAACAGTGCTCTCTGGAAACACCATATATTTT. The chain couples TRBV5-6 to TRBJ1-3; D gene unclear. Trimming cost V 4 bases and J 0 bases, with 11 bases left between them. This CDR3 comprises 15 residues. The V gene's germline CDR1 is SGHDT and CDR2 YYEEEE.

J is TRBJ2-1 and V is TRBV5-5, with 11 bases lining up with TRBD2. Germline V gene data show CDR1 as SGHKS and CDR2 as YYEKEE (reference sequence). The length of the CDR3 is 20 residues. V lost 4 bases to trimming and J lost 4 bases; unmatched junction nucleotides: 19. CDR3 DNA sequence: TGTGCCAGCAGCCCGGGACTAGCGGCCTGGGAGACAATGGATTACAATGAGCAGTTCTTC. This sequence encodes CASSPGLAAWETMDYNEQFF.

The chain employs TRBV4-3 and TRBJ2-2; TRBD2 agrees at 7 bases. Germline V gene sequence: CDR1 LGHNA, CDR2 YSLEER. Unmatched junction bases numbered 4, after V lost 0 bases and J lost 6 bases. The CDR3 totals 15 residues. This CDR3 reads CASSQEVAGAGELFF. The CDR3 nucleotides are TGCGCCAGCAGCCAAGAGGTAGCGGGTGCCGGGGAGCTGTTTTTT.

The chain couples TRBV19 to TRBJ2-2, with D perhaps TRBD1 (5 bases). This CDR3 region has 15 residues. Germline CDR1 and CDR2: LNHDA and SQIVND (reference sequence). V lost 7 bases, J lost 2 bases, and 14 bases lay in between. The CDR3 nucleotides read TGTGCCAGTAATAGGGGCAGTTTCAACACCGGGGAGCTGTTTTTT. It translates to CASNRGSFNTGELFF.

This clone was observed once. The chain combines TRBV5-4 with TRBJ2-3, with D tentatively TRBD2 (7 bases). The germline V and J ends were trimmed by 2 bases and 5 bases, with 12 bases remaining between them. The CDR3 contains 14 residues. Germline lookup yields CDR1 SGHNT and CDR2 YYREEE (reference sequence). This CDR3 reads CASSFAGAGDTQYF. CDR3 in DNA: TGTGCCAGCAGCTTTGCGGGGGCGGGAGATACGCAGTATTTT. Full variable domain (outside the CDR3, taken from reference TRBV5-4 and TRBJ2-3): ETGVTQSPTHLIKTRGQQVTLRCSSQSGHNTVSWYQQALGQGPQFIFQYYREEENGRGNFPPRFSGLQFPNYSSELNVNALELDDSALYLCASSFAGAGDTQYFGPGTRLTVL.

The chain couples TRBV20-1 to TRBJ1-2, with TRBD1 matching over 7 bases. The CDR3 extends over 11 amino acids. Germline V gives CDR1 DFQATT, CDR2 SNEGSKA (reference sequence). V gave up 6 bases and J gave up 4 bases; unmatched junction bases: 2. The CDR3 DNA is TGCAGTGCCAGGGGGACCTATGGCTACACCTTC. As protein: CSARGTYGYTF.

The chain employs TRBV4-1 and TRBJ1-3; D perhaps matches TRBD1 (6 bases). This CDR3 is 18 amino acids long. Germline V lookup: CDR1 MGHRA, CDR2 YSYEKL. V lost 4 bases and J lost 0, with 19 bases in between. CDR3 DNA sequence: TGCGCCAGCAGCCCCACTCGGGACATTAGGGGCTCTGGAAACACCATATATTTT. It translates to CASSPTRDIRGSGNTIYF.

The J gene is TRBJ1-5, the V gene TRBV12-3 or TRBV12-4; 7 positions match TRBD1. After removal of 7 bases from V and 5 bases from J, the junction contained 5 bases not matched to a gene. CDR3 length: 13 residues. CDR3 nucleotides: TGTGCCAGCACCATCACAGGGGATCAGCCCCAGCATTTT. As protein: CASTITGDQPQHF.